The next 24 T cell receptor beta chains were all read from a single sample in a study of T cells in Graves' hyperthyroidism and ophthalmopathy. Researchers took RNA transcripts and amplified the TCR beta CDR3 regions from them. First-round RT-PCR with HTBI primers amplified the TCR CDR3 region. From the multiplex PCR reads, TCRdb called clonotypes with MiXCR, one entry per CDR3 protein. Seen here are about 380,000 distinct CDR3 sequences, around 20% observed once, and the top ten hold 40%. The sample consisted of blood. These receptors came from a man younger than 30 with Graves' ophthalmopathy.

This clonotype occurred many times. The chain is built from TRBV6-1 and TRBJ1-1; 9 nucleotides line up with TRBD1. The V gene end was trimmed by 8 bases and the J gene end by 1 base; junction bases not matched to a gene: 14. The V gene's germline CDR1 is MNHNS and CDR2 SASEGT. CDR3 length equals 17 residues. CDR3 protein: CASPRAQGATRNTEAFF. CDR3 DNA sequence: TGTGCCAGCCCTAGGGCACAGGGGGCGACTCGGAACACTGAAGCTTTCTTT.

This clonotype was seen a handful of times. The chain couples TRBV6-2 or TRBV6-3 to TRBJ2-3; 10 nucleotides match TRBD2. Germline CDR1 is MNHEY and CDR2 is SVGEGT. The V and J ends lost 2 bases and 4 bases, in that order; junction bases with no gene match: 3. CDR3 length: 15 amino acids. CDR3 in amino acids: CASSYLAGESDTQYF. The CDR3 DNA sequence: TGTGCCAGCAGTTACCTAGCGGGGGAATCAGATACGCAGTATTTT.

The rearrangement links TRBV5-6 to TRBJ1-1; TRBD1 might be the D (5 bases). The CDR3 loop spans 11 amino acids. CDR1 and CDR2 (germline): SGHDT, YYEEEE. The V and J ends lost 7 bases and 8 bases respectively, with 12 bases between them. The DNA for the CDR3 is TGTGCCAGCGGACAAGGGGACGAAGCTTTCTTT. It translates to CASGQGDEAFF.

The table lists this clonotype with a few counts. The V and J genes are TRBV9 and TRBJ1-3; the D gene is possibly TRBD1 (5 bases). Trimming left V 0 bases short and J 4 bases short, with 14 bases between. Looked up from germline, CDR1 is SGDLS and CDR2 is YYNGEE. The CDR3 loop spans 16 amino acids. In nucleotides, the CDR3 is TGTGCCAGCAGCGTAGAGGTCAGGGCGCAAGGAAACACCATATATTTT. Its translation: CASSVEVRAQGNTIYF.

Only a few counts were recorded for this clonotype. One base away lies a much larger clone, so this may be a sequencing read error. The rearrangement joins TRBV2 to TRBJ1-5; tentatively, D is TRBD1 (5 bases). The CDR3 length is 15 residues. Germline lookup yields CDR1 SNHLY and CDR2 FYNNEI. The CDR3 spells CAGSPPGFSNQPQHF. CDR3 in DNA: TGTGCCGGCAGCCCTCCAGGGTTCAGCAATCAGCCCCAGCATTTT.

This clonotype was found many times. The rearrangement links TRBV20-1 to TRBJ2-5; D is tentatively TRBD1 or TRBD2 (5 bases each). The germline V and J ends were trimmed by 6 bases and 9 bases, with 26 bases remaining between them. The germline V gene encodes CDR1 DFQATT and CDR2 SNEGSKA (reference sequence). This CDR3 spans 15 amino acids. The CDR3 spells CSALPTGTQIGPQYF. CDR3 sequence (DNA): TGCAGTGCGCTACCCACCGGGACGCAGATCGGGCCCCAGTACTTC.

The chain couples TRBV20-1 to TRBJ2-1, with 9 bases fitting TRBD2. The junction had 6 bases not matched to a gene; V was cut back by 5 bases and J by 4 bases. The CDR3 is made up of 14 amino acids. The germline gives CDR1 DFQATT, CDR2 SNEGSKA (reference sequence). Written as DNA, the CDR3 is TGCAGTGCTTCGACTAGCGGACCGTACAATGAGCAGTTCTTC. Translation: CSASTSGPYNEQFF.

This clonotype was picked up many times. The chain employs TRBV6-6 and TRBJ1-1; D may be TRBD1 (6 bases). The CDR3 is made up of 14 amino acids. V was cut by 1 base and J by 5 bases, with 11 bases left in between. From germline, CDR1 is MNHNY and CDR2 SVGAGI (reference sequence). Here the CDR3 reads CASSYLGGGTEAFF. The CDR3 DNA is TGTGCCAGCAGTTACTTAGGGGGGGGGACTGAAGCTTTCTTT.

This clonotype was seen many times. The V and J genes are TRBV7-3 and TRBJ2-7; tentatively, D is TRBD1 (5 bases). V was cut by 1 base and J by 1 base, with 8 bases left in between. The CDR3 has 14 residues. Germline loops: CDR1 SGHTA, CDR2 FQGTGA. CDR3 DNA sequence: TGTGCCAGCAGCTTAAAAACAGGTTCCTACGAGCAGTACTTC. It is translated as CASSLKTGSYEQYF.

This clonotype was found many times. J is TRBJ1-5 and V is TRBV6-6, with TRBD1 identical over 8 bases. The germline V gene encodes CDR1 MNHNY and CDR2 SVGAGI (reference sequence). CDR3 length equals 17 residues. The V segment lost 3 bases and the J segment 6 bases; nucleotides outside the gene matches: 13. CDR3 residues: CASSYSSRDRYRQPQHF. CDR3 DNA sequence: TGTGCCAGCAGTTATTCGTCCCGGGACAGGTATCGTCAGCCCCAGCATTTT.

The chain uses TRBV28 and TRBJ1-2; D is undetermined. Germline CDR1 and CDR2: MDHEN and SYDVKM. V was shortened by 10 bases and J by 2 bases, with 20 bases between the two germline ends. The CDR3 runs 15 residues. The chain's CDR3 is CATQPPRVANYGYTF. DNA of the CDR3: TGTGCCACACAGCCTCCCCGGGTTGCCAACTATGGCTACACCTTC.

This clonotype was seen ten or more times. This chain uses TRBV12-3 or TRBV12-4 with TRBJ1-5, with D possibly matching TRBD1 (6 bases). This CDR3 spans 14 amino acids. Trimming stripped 7 bases from V and 4 bases from J, with 14 bases between. CDR3 residues: CASKVPGENQPQHF. CDR3 in DNA: TGTGCCAGCAAGGTGCCAGGGGAGAATCAGCCCCAGCATTTT.

This clonotype was picked up many times. The CDR3 here is CASSEGPGSEQYF. The CDR3 nucleotides read TGTGCCAGCAGTGAAGGTCCAGGATCGGAGCAGTACTTC. The rearrangement uses TRBV2 and TRBJ2-7; D remains ambiguous. Germline V CDR1 and CDR2: SNHLY, FYNNEI. The CDR3 has 13 amino acids. Trimming pared 1 base from V and 7 bases from J, leaving 11 bases between.

This clonotype was counted a few times. The V and J genes are TRBV3-1 and TRBJ1-3; weak D call: TRBD1 (5 bases). Trimming stripped 6 bases from V and 4 bases from J, with 16 bases between. In germline, CDR1 is LGHDT, CDR2 YNNKEL (reference sequence). This CDR3 comprises 15 residues. CDR3 nucleotides: TGTGCCAGCAGGCCCGACAGAGGACGAGGAAACACCATATATTTT. The encoded protein is CASRPDRGRGNTIYF.

There are a few counts of this clonotype. This sequence joins TRBV9 and TRBJ1-1; D gene unclear. Germline CDR1 reads SGDLS; CDR2 reads YYNGEE. The V end was cut by 0 bases, the J end by 5 bases, with 14 bases between. This CDR3 comprises 15 residues. CDR3 in amino acids: CASSVDHGGGTEAFF. The DNA of the CDR3 is TGTGCCAGCAGCGTAGATCATGGTGGCGGAACTGAAGCTTTCTTT.

This clonotype has ten or more counts. The chain joins TRBV5-1 to TRBJ1-6, with D perhaps TRBD1 (6 bases). There are 14 residues in the CDR3. The V end was cut by 5 bases, the J end by 8 bases, with 14 bases between. The V gene's germline CDR1 is SGHRS and CDR2 YFSETQ. In nucleotides, the CDR3 is TGCGCCAGCAGTTTGCATGGGGGCGATTCACCCCTCCACTTT. It specifies CASSLHGGDSPLHF.

This clonotype was counted at least ten times. The V gene is TRBV5-1, the J gene TRBJ2-3; TRBD1 might be the D (5 bases). Between the trimmed V and J ends, which lost 0 bases and 2 bases, there was a span of 16 bases. The length of the CDR3 is 17 residues. Germline V lookup: CDR1 SGHRS, CDR2 YFSETQ. The CDR3 spells CASSLGVQGSVTDTQYF. The CDR3 DNA reads TGCGCCAGCAGCTTGGGCGTCCAGGGATCCGTCACAGATACGCAGTATTTT.

This clonotype was recorded at least ten times. The chain employs TRBV12-3 or TRBV12-4 and TRBJ2-2, with 9 nucleotides matching TRBD1. This CDR3 has 15 amino acids. The ends lost 8 bases at V and 7 bases at J; junction bases unmatched: 11. CDR3 residues: CASGTAGQGNGELFF. The CDR3 region has the DNA TGTGCCAGCGGAACAGCCGGACAGGGGAACGGGGAGCTGTTTTTT.

On this clonotype: A much larger clone lies one base from this, so it may be a read error. CDR3 nucleotide sequence: TGCGCCAGCAGGTGGGGCGGTGATAGCAATCAGCCCCCGCATTTT. Amino acid sequence: CASRWGGDSNQPPHF. V gene TRBV5-1 combines with J gene TRBJ1-5; D might be TRBD1 (5 bases). CDR3 length: 15 residues. The V gene's germline CDR1 is SGHRS and CDR2 YFSETQ.

This clonotype was seen many times. The chain has TRBV28 and TRBJ1-1; D not certain. V was clipped by 5 bases and J by 0 bases, with 7 bases between them. This CDR3 spans 13 amino acids. CDR1 is MDHEN and CDR2 is SYDVKM in the germline V gene. The CDR3 sequence is CASSAKLNTEAFF. The DNA for the CDR3 is TGTGCCAGCAGTGCTAAGCTGAACACTGAAGCTTTCTTT.

The rearrangement links TRBV7-9 to TRBJ2-5; D is unclear. Germline-derived CDR1 and CDR2 are SEHNR and FQNEAQ (reference sequence). The CDR3 consists of 15 residues. V lost 5 bases, J lost 1 base, and 14 bases lay in between. Here the CDR3 reads CASSAKLASQETQYF. CDR3 in DNA: TGTGCCAGCAGCGCGAAGTTGGCGTCCCAAGAGACCCAGTACTTC.

This clonotype was recorded once. A much bigger clone sits one base away, suggesting this may be a read error. This sequence joins TRBV9 and TRBJ1-6; 8 nucleotides match TRBD1. The CDR3 is made up of 15 amino acids. CDR1 SGDLS and CDR2 YYNGEE come from the germline V gene. The V gene end was trimmed by 0 bases and the J gene end by 8 bases; junction bases not matched to a gene: 4. Written as DNA, the CDR3 is TGTGCCAGCAGCGTAGAGACAGGGGTGGATTCACCCCTCCACTTT. Its translation is CASSVETGVDSPLHF.

The chain employs TRBV7-2 and TRBJ2-5, with TRBD2 as a possible D gene (5 bases). The CDR3 has 13 residues. The germline gives CDR1 SGHTA, CDR2 FQGNSA. V lost 1 base and J lost 9, with 12 bases in between. The CDR3 sequence is CASSLDGVGAQYF. The CDR3 bases are TGTGCCAGCAGCTTAGACGGGGTCGGGGCCCAGTACTTC.

This clonotype was detected ten times or more. The chain is built from TRBV27 and TRBJ2-7; D is possibly TRBD2 (5 bases). V dropped 5 bases and J dropped 0 bases, with 17 bases sitting between them. The germline CDR1 and CDR2 sequences are MNHEY and SMNVEV (reference sequence). This CDR3 comprises 16 residues. CDR3 DNA: TGTGCCAGCAGTCCCTGGACGGGGTGGAACTCCTACGAGCAGTACTTC. Its protein product is CASSPWTGWNSYEQYF.